Included here is one T cell receptor beta chain sequence, with context. Its antigen is currently unknown. Construction of the TCR beta libraries employed iRepertoire HTBI primers in conjunction with Arm-PCR of CDR3 regions. Methods used by the authors: Identification of gene segments yielded some 61 TRBV and over 12 TRBJ across samples. MiXCR, run by TCRdb on the multiplex PCR reads, gives a single entry per CDR3 protein. These V and J calls originate from TCRdb's pipeline instead of the authors' own analysis. The profile covers 300,000 to 450,000 distinct CDR3 sequences, with roughly a sixth appearing a single time and around a fifth taken by the ten largest. The time point is: newly diagnosed GD, antithyroid drugs for less than 3 months. Construction of the TCR library relied on RNA isolated from PBMCs. The data belong to a study of regulatory T cells in long-lasting Graves disease. About the study: Under 3 months of antithyroid drugs had been taken by newly diagnosed Graves' patients. General study findings and limits: Favored gene segments in persistent disease were TRBV28, TRBJ1-2 and TRBJ2-5.

CDR1 and CDR2 from the germline V gene are MNHEY and SMNVEV (reference sequence). V lost 7 bases and J 4 bases, leaving 7 bases between the germline ends. CDR3 length: 11 amino acids. The sample consisted of peripheral blood mononuclear cells (PBMCs), taken at new diagnosis, from a patient treated with antithyroid drugs. The gene calls are TRBV27 and TRBJ1-1; no definite D call. The receptor was isolated from a female donor with Graves disease. The CDR3 DNA is TGTGCCAGCAATGAGGGCACTGAAGCTTTCTTT. It yields the protein CASNEGTEAFF.